One and the same sample provided the 8 T cell receptor beta chains below, sequenced in a study of blood T cell repertoires in COVID-19. This table comes from immunoSEQ multiplex PCR, and its TCRdb copy is limited to in-frame clones, with some not included. The top ten clones hold 0.8% of a sample with hundreds of thousands of clones, roughly 88% of them seen once. The specimen was peripheral blood. These receptors were taken from a woman in her thirties with acute or convalescent COVID-19.

The chain uses TRBV29-1 and TRBJ2-7; perhaps TRBD1 as D (6 bases). This CDR3 has 13 amino acids. Germline CDR1 and CDR2: SQVTM and ANQGSEA. V was cut by 3 bases and J by 3 bases, with 12 bases left in between. The CDR3, as DNA: TGCAGCGTTGAGGGTACGGGACACTACGAGCAGTACTTC. Translation gives CSVEGTGHYEQYF.

V gene TRBV18 combines with J gene TRBJ2-3; 12 positions match TRBD2. The CDR3 totals 21 residues. The V gene end was trimmed by 0 bases and the J gene end by 6 bases; junction bases not matched to a gene: 19. Per the germline V gene, CDR1 is KGHSH and CDR2 is LQKENI. CDR3 amino acids: CASSPPGTSGPSRLLGDTQYF. The CDR3 DNA reads TGTGCCAGCTCACCACCGGGGACTAGCGGGCCGTCCCGCCTGTTGGGTGATACGCAGTATTTT.

CDR3 loop: CASSTELGQGWSKNIQYF. CDR3 coding DNA: TGTGCCAGTAGTACGGAACTGGGACAGGGGTGGTCCAAAAACATTCAGTACTTC. The chain couples TRBV19 to TRBJ2-4; 10 bases are shared with TRBD1. The ends lost 4 bases at V and 2 bases at J; junction bases unmatched: 11. Germline V CDR1 and CDR2: LNHDA, SQIVND (reference sequence). The CDR3 is 18 amino acids. The full variable domain, rest sourced from reference TRBV19 and TRBJ2-4, is DGGITQSPKYLFRKEGQNVTLSCEQNLNHDAMYWYRQDPGQGLRLIYYSQIVNDFQKGDIAEGYSVSREKKESFPLTVTSAQKNPTAFYLCASSTELGQGWSKNIQYFGAGTRLSVL.

The V and J genes are TRBV19 and TRBJ2-7, with 12 bases lining up with TRBD2. Per the germline V gene, CDR1 is LNHDA and CDR2 is SQIVND (reference sequence). With 7 bases clipped from V and 2 bases from J, the junction kept 3 bases outside the gene matches. This CDR3 contains 14 residues. The CDR3 loop reads CASTRTSGTYEQYF. The CDR3 bases are TGTGCCAGTACCCGGACTAGCGGGACCTACGAGCAGTACTTC.

The rearrangement links TRBV27 to TRBJ1-1, with D possibly TRBD1 on 5 matching bases. Germline-derived CDR1 and CDR2 are MNHEY and SMNVEV (reference sequence). Trimming left V 3 bases short and J 0 bases short, with 11 bases between. This CDR3 region has 15 residues. CDR3 coding DNA: TGTGCCAGCAGTTTTCAGGGATTAATGAACACTGAAGCTTTCTTT. It specifies CASSFQGLMNTEAFF.

This clone was detected once. The chain carries TRBV6-2 or TRBV6-3 and TRBJ1-2; 12 positions match TRBD1. In germline, CDR1 is MNHEY, CDR2 SVGEGT. Trimming cost V 6 bases and J 4 bases; bases outside gene matches: 15. The length of the CDR3 is 18 residues. The DNA for the CDR3 is TGTGCCAGCAGCCCTACGGCGGGACAGGGGGCGTTCGTCTATGGCTACACCTTC. Translating it yields CASSPTAGQGAFVYGYTF.

This clone has only one observation. The chain links TRBV30 to TRBJ2-2; D is unresolved. This CDR3 region has 13 residues. Trimming cost V 4 bases and J 4 bases, with 10 bases left between them. Germline assignment: CDR1 GTSNPN and CDR2 SVGIG (reference sequence). The CDR3 loop is CAWTSLPTGELFF. In DNA, the CDR3 is TGTGCCTGGACCTCTCTCCCCACCGGGGAGCTGTTTTTT. Complete variable domain (other parts from reference TRBV30 and TRBJ2-2): SQTIHQWPATLVQPVGSPLSLECTVEGTSNPNLYWYRQAAGRGLQLLFYSVGIGQISSEVPQNLSASRPQDRQFILSSKKLLLSDSGFYLCAWTSLPTGELFFGEGSRLTVL.

Points on this clone: One junction end disagrees with the germline gene, perhaps due to a read error. This chain joins TRBV7-2 and TRBJ1-1; unclear D gene. The germline gives CDR1 SGHTA, CDR2 FQGNSA. The CDR3 extends over 14 amino acids. The CDR3 loop is CASSIAPGSPEAFF. The CDR3 DNA reads TGTGCCAGCAGCATAGCCCCGGGGTCCCCTGAAGCTTTCTTT.